What follows describes a single T cell receptor beta chain. This CDR3 comprises 14 residues. The ends were cut back, 0 bases at V and 4 bases at J, with 10 bases in the middle. The germline gives CDR1 SGHDT, CDR2 YYEEEE. The source of the sample is a study of cytomegalovirus exposure and HLA in healthy donors. Using immunoSEQ multiplex PCR, the repertoire was profiled, and TCRdb retains in-frame clones only, with some absent. The data show roughly 59,000 clones, about 91% seen once. The rearrangement joins TRBV5-6 to TRBJ1-2; weak D call: TRBD1 (6 bases). Specimen: PBMCs. The TCR was taken from a man between 18 and 35 years old in good health and CMV-seropositive. As DNA, the CDR3 is TGTGCCAGCAGCTTGGGACAGGACTTCTATGGCTACACCTTC. The encoded protein is CASSLGQDFYGYTF.